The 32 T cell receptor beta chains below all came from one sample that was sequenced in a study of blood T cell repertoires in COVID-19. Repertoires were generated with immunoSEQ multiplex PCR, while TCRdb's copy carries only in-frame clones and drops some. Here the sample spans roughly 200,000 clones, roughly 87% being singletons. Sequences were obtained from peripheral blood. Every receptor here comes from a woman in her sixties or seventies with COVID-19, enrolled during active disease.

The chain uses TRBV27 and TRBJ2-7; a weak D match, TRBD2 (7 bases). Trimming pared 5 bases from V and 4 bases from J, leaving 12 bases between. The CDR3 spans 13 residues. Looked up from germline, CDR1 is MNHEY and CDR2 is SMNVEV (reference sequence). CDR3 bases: TGTGCCAGCAGTGAGGGGAGGGGGTACGAGCAGTACTTC. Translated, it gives CASSEGRGYEQYF.

The CDR3: CASNGGVFAKNIQYF. Written as DNA, the CDR3 is TGTGCCAGTAATGGGGGCGTCTTCGCCAAAAACATTCAGTACTTC. This chain links TRBV19 with TRBJ2-4, with a possible D match to TRBD1 (6 bases). V was trimmed by 7 bases and J by 1 base, leaving 14 bases between them. Germline V gene sequence: CDR1 LNHDA, CDR2 SQIVND (reference sequence). The CDR3 length is 15 residues.

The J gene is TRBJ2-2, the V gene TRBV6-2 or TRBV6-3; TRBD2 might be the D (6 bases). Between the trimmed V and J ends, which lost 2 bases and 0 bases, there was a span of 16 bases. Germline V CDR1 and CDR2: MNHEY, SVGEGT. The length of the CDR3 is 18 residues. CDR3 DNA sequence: TGTGCCAGCAGTTACGCGAAGGTTCGCGGGGCGAACACCGGGGAGCTGTTTTTT. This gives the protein CASSYAKVRGANTGELFF.

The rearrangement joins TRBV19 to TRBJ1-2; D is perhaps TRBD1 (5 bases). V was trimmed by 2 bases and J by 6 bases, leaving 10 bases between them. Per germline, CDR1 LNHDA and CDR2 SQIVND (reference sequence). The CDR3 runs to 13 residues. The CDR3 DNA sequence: TGTGCCAGTAGTATACAGGGAAAGGATGGCTACACCTTC. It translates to CASSIQGKDGYTF.

CDR3 protein: CSVSGRGVFEQYF. As DNA, the CDR3 is TGCAGCGTCTCGGGCAGGGGGGTCTTCGAGCAGTACTTC. The J gene is TRBJ2-7, the V gene TRBV29-1; D perhaps matches TRBD1 (7 bases). Trimming left V 6 bases short and J 6 bases short, with 18 bases between. This CDR3 is built from 13 residues. Germline V gene lookup returns CDR1 SQVTM and CDR2 ANQGSEA.

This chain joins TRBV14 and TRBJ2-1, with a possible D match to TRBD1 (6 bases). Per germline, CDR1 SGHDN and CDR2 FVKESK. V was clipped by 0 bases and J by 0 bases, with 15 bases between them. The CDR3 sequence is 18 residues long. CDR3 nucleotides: TGTGCCAGCAGCCAAGAGTTTCTGAGAGGGGGCTCCTACAATGAGCAGTTCTTC. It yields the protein CASSQEFLRGGSYNEQFF.

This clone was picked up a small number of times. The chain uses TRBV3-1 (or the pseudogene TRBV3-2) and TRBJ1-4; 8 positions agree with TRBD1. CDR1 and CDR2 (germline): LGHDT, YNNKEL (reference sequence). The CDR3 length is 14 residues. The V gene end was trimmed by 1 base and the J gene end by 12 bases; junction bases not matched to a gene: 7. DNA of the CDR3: TGTGCCAGCAGCCAAGCCGGACAGGGCCGAGAACTGTTTTTT. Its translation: CASSQAGQGRELFF.

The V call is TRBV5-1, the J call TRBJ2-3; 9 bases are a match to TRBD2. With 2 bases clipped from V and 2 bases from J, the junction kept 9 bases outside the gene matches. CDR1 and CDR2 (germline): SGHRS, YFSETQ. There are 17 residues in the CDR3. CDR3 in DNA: TGCGCCAGCAGCTTACCCGGAGCGGGAGGTTCCACAGATACGCAGTATTTT. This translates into CASSLPGAGGSTDTQYF.

The CDR3 is CASSIRTGSNEQYF. CDR3 nucleotide sequence: TGTGCCAGTAGTATTCGGACAGGTTCGAACGAGCAGTACTTC. The J gene is TRBJ2-7, the V gene TRBV19; 7 bases line up with TRBD1. J gave up 5 bases and V 3 bases, and 7 bases lay outside the gene matches. The germline V gene encodes CDR1 LNHDA and CDR2 SQIVND (reference sequence). The CDR3 spans 14 residues.

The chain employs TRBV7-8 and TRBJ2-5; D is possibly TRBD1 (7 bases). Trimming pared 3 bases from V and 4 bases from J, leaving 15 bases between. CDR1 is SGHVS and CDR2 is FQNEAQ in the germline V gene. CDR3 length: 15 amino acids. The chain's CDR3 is CASSFFRQGGETQYF. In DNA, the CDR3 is TGTGCCAGCAGCTTCTTTAGACAGGGAGGAGAGACCCAGTACTTC.

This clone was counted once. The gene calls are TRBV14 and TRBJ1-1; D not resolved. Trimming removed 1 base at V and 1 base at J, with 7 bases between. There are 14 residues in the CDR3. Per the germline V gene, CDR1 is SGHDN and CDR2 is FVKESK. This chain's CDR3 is CASSQVLGNTEAFF. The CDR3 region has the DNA TGTGCCAGCAGCCAAGTTCTAGGGAACACTGAAGCTTTCTTT.

The DNA of the CDR3 is TGTGCCAGCAGCCAGGGACAGCCTCGGCTCGATCGGGTCGCCGGGGAGCTGTTTTTT. This codes for CASSQGQPRLDRVAGELFF. The chain uses TRBV14 and TRBJ2-2, with 7 bases matching TRBD1. V shed 3 bases, J shed 6 bases, and the junction held 19 bases outside the gene matches. Germline values: CDR1 SGHDN, CDR2 FVKESK. The CDR3 spans 19 residues.

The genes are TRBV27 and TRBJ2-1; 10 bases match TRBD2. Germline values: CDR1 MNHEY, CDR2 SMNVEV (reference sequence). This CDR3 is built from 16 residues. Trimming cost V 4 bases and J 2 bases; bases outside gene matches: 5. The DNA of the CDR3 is TGTGCCAGCAGTTCAAGCGGGGGGGCTCCCTACAATGAGCAGTTCTTC. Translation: CASSSSGGAPYNEQFF.

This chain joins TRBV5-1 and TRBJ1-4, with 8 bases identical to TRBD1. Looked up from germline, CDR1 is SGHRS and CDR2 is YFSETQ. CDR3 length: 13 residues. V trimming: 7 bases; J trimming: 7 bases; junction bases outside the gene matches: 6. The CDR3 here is CASGDRLSEKLFF. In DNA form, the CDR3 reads TGCGCCAGCGGGGACAGGTTAAGTGAAAAACTGTTTTTT. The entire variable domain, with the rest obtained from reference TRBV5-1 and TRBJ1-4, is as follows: KAGVTQTPRYLIKTRGQQVTLSCSPISGHRSVSWYQQTPGQGLQFLFEYFSETQRNKGNFPGRFSGRQFSNSRSEMNVSTLELGDSALYLCASGDRLSEKLFFGSGTQLSVL.

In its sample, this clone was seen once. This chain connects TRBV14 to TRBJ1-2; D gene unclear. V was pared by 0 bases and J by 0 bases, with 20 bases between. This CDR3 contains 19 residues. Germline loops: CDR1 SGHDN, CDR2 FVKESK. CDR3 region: CASSQDIRVRREANYGYTF. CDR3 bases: TGTGCCAGCAGCCAAGATATACGGGTCCGGAGAGAAGCTAACTATGGCTACACCTTC.

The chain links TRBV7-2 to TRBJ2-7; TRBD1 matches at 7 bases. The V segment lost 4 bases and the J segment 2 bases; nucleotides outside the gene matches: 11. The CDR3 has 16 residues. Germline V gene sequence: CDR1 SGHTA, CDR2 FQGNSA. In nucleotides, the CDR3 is TGTGCCAGCAGCTCAGTTCCGGGTACAGGGGCCTACGAGCAGTACTTC. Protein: CASSSVPGTGAYEQYF.

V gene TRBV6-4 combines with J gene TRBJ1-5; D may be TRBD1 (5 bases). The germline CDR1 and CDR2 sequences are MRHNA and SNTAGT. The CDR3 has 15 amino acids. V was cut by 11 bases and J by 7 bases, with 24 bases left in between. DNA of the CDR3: TGTGCCCACGAAAACAAGGGACCCGCGGGGCAGCCCCAGCATTTT. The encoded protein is CAHENKGPAGQPQHF.

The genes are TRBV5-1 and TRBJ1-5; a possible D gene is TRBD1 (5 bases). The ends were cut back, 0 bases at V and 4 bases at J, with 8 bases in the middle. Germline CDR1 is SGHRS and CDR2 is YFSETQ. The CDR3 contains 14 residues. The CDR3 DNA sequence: TGCGCCAGCAGCTTGGGACAGAAAAATCAGCCCCAGCATTTT. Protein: CASSLGQKNQPQHF.

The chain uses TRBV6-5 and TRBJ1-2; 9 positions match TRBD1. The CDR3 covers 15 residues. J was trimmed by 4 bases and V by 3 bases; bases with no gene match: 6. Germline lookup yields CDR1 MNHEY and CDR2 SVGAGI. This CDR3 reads CASSYPGQGTYGYTF. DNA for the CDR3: TGTGCCAGCAGTTATCCGGGACAGGGTACCTATGGCTACACCTTC.

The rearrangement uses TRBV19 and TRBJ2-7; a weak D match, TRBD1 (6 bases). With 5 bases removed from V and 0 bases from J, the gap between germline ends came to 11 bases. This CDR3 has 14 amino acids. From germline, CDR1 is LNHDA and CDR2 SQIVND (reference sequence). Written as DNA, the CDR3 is TGTGCCAGTAGTTCCGCAGGGGTCTCCTACGAGCAGTACGTC. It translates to CASSSAGVSYEQYV.

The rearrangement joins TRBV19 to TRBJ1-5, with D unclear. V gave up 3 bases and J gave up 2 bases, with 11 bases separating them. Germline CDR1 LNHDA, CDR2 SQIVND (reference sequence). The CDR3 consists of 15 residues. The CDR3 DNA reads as TGTGCCAGTAGTATGGAGAAATATGGCAATCAGCCCCAGCATTTT. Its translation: CASSMEKYGNQPQHF.

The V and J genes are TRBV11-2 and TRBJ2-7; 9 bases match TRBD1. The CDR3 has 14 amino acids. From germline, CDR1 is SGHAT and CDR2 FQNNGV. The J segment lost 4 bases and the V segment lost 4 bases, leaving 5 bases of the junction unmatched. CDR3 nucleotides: TGTGCCAGCAGCTCGACAGGGGGAAGGTACGAGCAGTACTTC. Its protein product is CASSSTGGRYEQYF.

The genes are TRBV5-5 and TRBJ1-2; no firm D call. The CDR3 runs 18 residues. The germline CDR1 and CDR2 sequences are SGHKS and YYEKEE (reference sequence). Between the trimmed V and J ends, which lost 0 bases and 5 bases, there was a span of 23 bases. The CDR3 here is CASSLVPPREGGQYGYTF. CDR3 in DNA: TGTGCCAGCAGCTTGGTACCCCCGCGGGAGGGAGGGCAATATGGCTACACCTTC.

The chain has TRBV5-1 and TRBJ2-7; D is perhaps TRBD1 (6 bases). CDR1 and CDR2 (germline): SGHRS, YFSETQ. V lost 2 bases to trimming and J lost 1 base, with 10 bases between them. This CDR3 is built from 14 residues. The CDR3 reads CASSLQGESYEQYF. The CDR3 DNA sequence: TGCGCCAGCAGCTTACAGGGTGAGTCCTACGAGCAGTACTTC.

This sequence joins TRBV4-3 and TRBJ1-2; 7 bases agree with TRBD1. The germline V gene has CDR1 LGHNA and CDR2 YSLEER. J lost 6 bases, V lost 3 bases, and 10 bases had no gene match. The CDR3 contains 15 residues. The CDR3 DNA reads TGCGCCAGCAGCCAGGCGGGACAGTTAGGCCATGGCTACACCTTC. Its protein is CASSQAGQLGHGYTF.

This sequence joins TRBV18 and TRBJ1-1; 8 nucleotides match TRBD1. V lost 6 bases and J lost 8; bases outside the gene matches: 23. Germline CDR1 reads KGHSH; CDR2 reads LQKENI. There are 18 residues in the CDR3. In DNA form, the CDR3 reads TGTGCCAGCTCCCCGATAACCAACACTGGGACAGGTCACGTCGAAGCTTTCTTT. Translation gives CASSPITNTGTGHVEAFF.

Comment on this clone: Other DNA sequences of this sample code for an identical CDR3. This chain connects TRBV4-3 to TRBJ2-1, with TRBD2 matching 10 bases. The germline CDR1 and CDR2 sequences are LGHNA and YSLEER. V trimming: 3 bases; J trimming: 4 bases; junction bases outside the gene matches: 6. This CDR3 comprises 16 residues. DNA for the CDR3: TGCGCCAGCAGCCACCTCCGGACTAGCGGATACAATGAGCAGTTCTTC. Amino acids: CASSHLRTSGYNEQFF.

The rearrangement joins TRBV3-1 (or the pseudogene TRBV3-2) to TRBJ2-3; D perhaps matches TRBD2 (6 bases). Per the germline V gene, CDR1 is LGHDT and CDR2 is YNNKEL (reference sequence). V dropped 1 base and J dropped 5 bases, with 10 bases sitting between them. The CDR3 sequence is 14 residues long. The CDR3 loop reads CASSQGRAGDTQYF. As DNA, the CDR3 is TGTGCCAGCAGCCAAGGGAGGGCCGGAGATACGCAGTATTTT.

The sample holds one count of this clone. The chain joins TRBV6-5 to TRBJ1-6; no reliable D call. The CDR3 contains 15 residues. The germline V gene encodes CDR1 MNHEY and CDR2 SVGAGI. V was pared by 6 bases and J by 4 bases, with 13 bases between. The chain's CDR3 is CASSVTRPYNSPLHF. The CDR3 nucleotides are TGTGCCAGCAGCGTTACACGTCCTTATAATTCACCCCTCCACTTT.

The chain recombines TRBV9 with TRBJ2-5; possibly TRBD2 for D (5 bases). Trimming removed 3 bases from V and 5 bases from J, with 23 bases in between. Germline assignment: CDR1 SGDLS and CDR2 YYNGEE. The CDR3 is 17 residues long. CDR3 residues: CASSAGGIQGFRETQYF. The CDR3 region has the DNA TGTGCCAGCAGCGCAGGAGGAATACAAGGTTTCCGGGAGACCCAGTACTTC. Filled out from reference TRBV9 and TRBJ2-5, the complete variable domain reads DSGVTQTPKHLITATGQRVTLRCSPRSGDLSVYWYQQSLDQGLQFLIQYYNGEERAKGNILERFSAQQFPDLHSELNLSSLELGDSALYFCASSAGGIQGFRETQYFGPGTRLLVL.

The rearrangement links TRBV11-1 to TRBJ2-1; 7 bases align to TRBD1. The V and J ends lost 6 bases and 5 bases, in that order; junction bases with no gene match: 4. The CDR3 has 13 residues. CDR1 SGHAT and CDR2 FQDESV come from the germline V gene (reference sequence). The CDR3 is CASRTQGDNEQFF. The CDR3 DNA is TGTGCCAGCAGGACGCAGGGGGACAATGAGCAGTTCTTC.

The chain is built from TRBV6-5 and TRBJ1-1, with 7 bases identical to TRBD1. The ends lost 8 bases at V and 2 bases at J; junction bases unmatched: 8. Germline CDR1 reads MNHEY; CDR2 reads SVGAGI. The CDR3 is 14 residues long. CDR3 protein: CASYHGTANTEAFF. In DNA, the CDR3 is TGTGCCAGCTATCATGGGACAGCCAACACTGAAGCTTTCTTT.